One and the same sample provided the 25 T cell receptor beta chains below, sequenced in a study of blood T cells in healthy people across ages. Using a J-beta primer mix together with a sample-barcoded 5' primer, a second PCR was run for about 6 to 12 cycles. MiXCR, applied by TCRdb to the 5' RACE reads, yields one record per CDR3 protein. The table lists hundreds of thousands of distinct CDR3 sequences, roughly 64% of them singletons. The specimen was blood. Receptors were obtained from a man aged 30-40 years in good health.

This chain connects TRBV12-3 or TRBV12-4 to TRBJ2-1; a possible D gene is TRBD2 (5 bases). CDR3 length: 14 residues. V lost 5 bases and J lost 5, with 13 bases in between. CDR3 nucleotides: TGTGCCAGCAGTCAACTAGTTTCCAACAATGAGCAGTTCTTC. It specifies CASSQLVSNNEQFF.

The rearrangement uses TRBV3-1 and TRBJ2-1, with TRBD2 matching over 11 bases. Gene TRBJ2-7 matches the end of the DNA better, so the J call may be wrong. The V gene's germline CDR1 is LGHDT and CDR2 YNNKEL (reference sequence). CDR3 length: 15 residues. The CDR3 DNA sequence: TGTGCCAGCAGTTCTAGCGGGAGGAATTTCTACGAGCAGTACTTC. Amino acid sequence: CASSSSGRNFYEQYF.

This clonotype was seen only once. The chain uses TRBV6-1 and TRBJ1-5; tentatively, D is TRBD1 (5 bases). Germline values: CDR1 MNHNS, CDR2 SASEGT. CDR3 length equals 13 residues. With 4 bases removed from V and 7 bases from J, the gap between germline ends came to 11 bases. The CDR3 region has the DNA TGTGCCAGCAGTGTGGCAGACAGACAGCCCCAGCATTTT. It yields the protein CASSVADRQPQHF.

This rearrangement joins TRBV29-1 to TRBJ2-1, with 8 bases aligning to TRBD2. From germline, CDR1 is SQVTM and CDR2 ANQGSEA. The J segment lost 2 bases and the V segment lost 6 bases, leaving 3 bases of the junction unmatched. The CDR3 covers 13 residues. CDR3 nucleotide sequence: TGCAGCGTGGCGACTAGCGCCTACAATGAGCAGTTCTTC. This codes for CSVATSAYNEQFF.

With regard to this clonotype: One end of the junction fails to match germline, which may point to a read error. The gene calls are TRBV25-1 and TRBJ1-2; a possible D gene is TRBD1 (5 bases). From germline, CDR1 is MGHDK and CDR2 SYGVNS. This CDR3 contains 13 residues. CDR3 nucleotides: TGTGCCAGCAATGAAGGGGCCAACGATGGCTACACCTTC. Protein product: CASNEGANDGYTF.

The rearrangement joins TRBV7-9 to TRBJ2-1; 10 bases are a match to TRBD2. The CDR3 is made up of 17 amino acids. CDR1 and CDR2 (germline): SEHNR, FQNEAQ (reference sequence). With V trimmed by 4 bases and J by 5 bases, 11 bases remained unmatched. CDR3 sequence reads: CASSSIAGGHPNNEQFF. CDR3 DNA sequence: TGTGCCAGCAGCTCGATAGCGGGAGGCCATCCTAACAATGAGCAGTTCTTC. The whole variable domain, remainder taken from reference TRBV7-9 and TRBJ2-1, is DTGVSQNPRHKITKRGQNVTFRCDPISEHNRLYWYRQTLGQGPEFLTYFQNEAQLEKSRLLSDRFSAERPKGSFSTLEIQRTEQGDSAMYLCASSSIAGGHPNNEQFFGPGTRLTVL.

This chain uses TRBV4-2 with TRBJ2-7; D is possibly TRBD2 (6 bases). The length of the CDR3 is 14 residues. Germline CDR1 reads LGHNA; CDR2 reads YNFKEQ. Trimming took 0 bases from V and 2 from J, leaving 8 bases between them. DNA for the CDR3: TGTGCCAGCAGCCAAGAACTAGCTGCCTACGAGCAGTACTTC. This codes for CASSQELAAYEQYF.

This clonotype was found a few times. The chain is built from TRBV20-1 and TRBJ2-7; D might be TRBD2 (6 bases). Trimming cost V 1 base and J 2 bases, with 12 bases left between them. The CDR3 is made up of 14 amino acids. Germline assignment: CDR1 DFQATT and CDR2 SNEGSKA (reference sequence). This CDR3 is CSARVRREAYEQYF. CDR3 nucleotide sequence: TGCAGTGCTAGAGTACGTAGGGAGGCCTACGAGCAGTACTTC.

The chain joins TRBV6-5 to TRBJ2-1; 11 bases match TRBD2. Germline loops: CDR1 MNHEY, CDR2 SVGAGI. The junction had 12 bases not matched to a gene; V was cut back by 2 bases and J by 3 bases. This CDR3 spans 19 amino acids. CDR3 sequence reads: CASSYGLAGGGSFYNEQFF. CDR3 sequence (DNA): TGTGCCAGCAGTTACGGGTTAGCGGGAGGGGGGTCTTTCTACAATGAGCAGTTCTTC.

This clonotype turned up a few times. This sequence joins TRBV6-6 and TRBJ1-1, with D hard to call. The CDR3 totals 11 residues. Germline CDR1 reads MNHNY; CDR2 reads SVGAGI (reference sequence). V was clipped by 8 bases and J by 1 base, with 5 bases between them. The CDR3 spells CASGRNTEAFF. In DNA form, the CDR3 reads TGTGCCAGCGGTCGGAACACTGAAGCTTTCTTT.

Here the CDR3 reads CASSLQGEQGSTQYF. CDR3 bases: TGCGCCAGCAGCTTGCAGGGGGAACAGGGGAGTACGCAGTATTTT. The gene calls are TRBV5-1 and TRBJ2-3; 7 bases line up with TRBD1. The germline CDR1 and CDR2 sequences are SGHRS and YFSETQ. The CDR3 is 15 residues long. V shed 1 base and J 8 bases; nucleotides not matched to a gene: 10.

The rearrangement joins TRBV6-5 to TRBJ1-2, with D unresolved. V lost 6 bases and J 8 bases, leaving 19 bases between the germline ends. This CDR3 region has 14 residues. From germline, CDR1 is MNHEY and CDR2 SVGAGI. The CDR3 bases are TGTGCCAGCAGCGACCTAGGGCCCCGAGGCGGCTACACCTTC. This gives the protein CASSDLGPRGGYTF.

The chain carries TRBV7-2 and TRBJ2-1; D unclear. V lost 1 base and J lost 3, with 10 bases in between. There are 15 residues in the CDR3. Looked up from germline, CDR1 is SGHTA and CDR2 is FQGNSA. In nucleotides, the CDR3 is TGTGCCAGCAGCTTAGGTTCACCAATCTACAATGAGCAGTTCTTC. This translates into CASSLGSPIYNEQFF.

This clonotype was found a few times. This rearrangement joins TRBV20-1 to TRBJ2-3, with 7 bases aligning to TRBD2. Germline V gives CDR1 DFQATT, CDR2 SNEGSKA (reference sequence). CDR3 length: 13 residues. V lost 3 bases and J lost 6; bases outside the gene matches: 6. The chain's CDR3 is CSARGGVLDTQYF. The CDR3 coding sequence is TGCAGTGCTAGGGGGGGGGTGTTGGATACGCAGTATTTT.

This clonotype was recorded only once. CDR3 region: CAGWGRVYGYTF. CDR3 sequence (DNA): TGTGCCGGCTGGGGTAGGGTCTATGGCTACACCTTC. The V call is TRBV6-6, the J call TRBJ1-2; no clear D gene. The length of the CDR3 is 12 residues. Germline-derived CDR1 and CDR2 are MNHNY and SVGAGI (reference sequence). V lost 11 bases, J lost 4 bases, and 14 bases lay in between.

This chain uses TRBV15 with TRBJ1-1; D perhaps matches TRBD1 (6 bases). This CDR3 has 14 amino acids. Looked up from germline, CDR1 is LNHNV and CDR2 is YYDKDF (reference sequence). V lost 6 bases and J 4 bases, leaving 15 bases between the germline ends. DNA of the CDR3: TGTGCCACCAGATCGGGGGGCGCGGGCACTGAAGCTTTCTTT. Translation gives CATRSGGAGTEAFF.

This clonotype was counted only a few times. The CDR3 nucleotides read TGTGCCAGCAGTTTAGGACTCCGGGAAGTCTACGAGCAGTACTTC. Translation: CASSLGLREVYEQYF. This chain connects TRBV12-3 or TRBV12-4 to TRBJ2-7; D is perhaps TRBD2 (5 bases). The CDR3 contains 15 residues. V was pared by 1 base and J by 3 bases, with 13 bases between.

This clonotype was found a few times. J is TRBJ1-2 and V is TRBV27; maybe TRBD1 (6 bases). The V end lost 0 bases, the J end lost 3 bases, and 11 bases lay between the germline ends. This CDR3 comprises 15 residues. Germline V CDR1 and CDR2: MNHEY, SMNVEV (reference sequence). CDR3 loop: CASSLSWGLDYGYTF. CDR3 in DNA: TGTGCCAGCAGTTTATCGTGGGGGCTCGACTATGGCTACACCTTC.

Remarks on this clonotype: At one end the junction does not follow the germline gene, possibly because of a read error. For the CDR3, the DNA is TGTGCCGGCAGCCCCCAGGGTTACGAGCAGTACTTC. It is translated as CAGSPQGYEQYF. The V call is TRBV7-2, the J call TRBJ2-7; perhaps TRBD1 as D (5 bases). Germline loops: CDR1 SGHTA, CDR2 FQGNSA. This CDR3 is 12 amino acids long.

The CDR3 region is CASSQAYSLVGSPLHF. DNA of the CDR3: TGCGCCAGCAGCCAAGCTTACAGTTTAGTAGGTTCACCCCTCCACTTT. The chain combines TRBV4-3 with TRBJ1-6, with D hard to call. The CDR3 covers 16 residues. Germline V gene data show CDR1 as LGHNA and CDR2 as YSLEER. V lost 1 base and J lost 9, with 16 bases in between.

The chain uses TRBV28 and TRBJ2-7; 8 bases fit TRBD1. V lost 5 bases and J lost 2; bases outside the gene matches: 8. There are 15 residues in the CDR3. The germline CDR1 and CDR2 sequences are MDHEN and SYDVKM. The CDR3 nucleotides read TGTGCCAGCAGTACGCCCTCGACAGGGGCCTACGAGCAGTACTTC. Translation gives CASSTPSTGAYEQYF.

J is TRBJ2-3 and V is TRBV12-3 or TRBV12-4, with 7 bases identical to TRBD2. After removal of 6 bases from V and 1 base from J, the junction contained 16 bases not matched to a gene. This CDR3 has 18 residues. CDR3 residues: CASSPKAGGRGGTDTQYF. The CDR3 DNA sequence: TGTGCCAGCAGCCCCAAGGCAGGCGGGAGAGGGGGCACAGATACGCAGTATTTT.

The CDR3, as DNA: TGTGCCAGCAGCCTATGGGGACAGAACTATGGCTACACCTTC. It translates to CASSLWGQNYGYTF. This chain uses TRBV6-5 with TRBJ1-2; 7 bases agree with TRBD1. Germline CDR1 MNHEY, CDR2 SVGAGI. The V segment lost 6 bases and the J segment 2 bases; nucleotides outside the gene matches: 6. The CDR3 length is 14 residues.

J is TRBJ2-5 and V is TRBV4-2, with D tentatively TRBD1 (6 bases). The germline CDR1 and CDR2 sequences are LGHNA and YNFKEQ. V lost 1 base, J lost 5 bases, and 14 bases lay in between. This CDR3 region has 15 residues. This CDR3 reads CASSQVLTGLETQYF. In nucleotides, the CDR3 is TGTGCCAGCAGCCAAGTTCTCACAGGGTTGGAGACCCAGTACTTC.

This clonotype was seen a handful of times. The rearrangement links TRBV4-3 to TRBJ2-5; a weak D match, TRBD1 (7 bases). CDR1 is LGHNA and CDR2 is YSLEER in the germline V gene. V was clipped by 1 base and J by 7 bases, with 13 bases between them. The CDR3 runs 14 residues. The CDR3 DNA reads as TGCGCCAGCAGCCAAGTCCAGCAGGGGGGGACCCAGTACTTC. Amino acids: CASSQVQQGGTQYF.